These T cell receptor beta chains were read from a single sample in a study of cytomegalovirus exposure and HLA in healthy donors. Only in-frame clones appear in the TCRdb table, and some are missing; sequencing was by immunoSEQ multiplex PCR. The table counts 100,000 to 150,000 clones; 2.2% lies in the top ten. The sample comprised PBMCs. Receptors were obtained from a man in his forties or fifties in good health and CMV-seronegative. Both conserved end residues are part of each CDR3. D genes are given only for firm matches.

V gene: TRBV11-1
J gene: TRBJ2-5
D gene: .
CDR3 protein: CASSRATGPEETQYF
CDR3 DNA: TGTGCCAGCAGCCGTGCGACAGGACCAGAGGAGACCCAGTACTTC

V gene: TRBV7-2
J gene: TRBJ1-6
D gene: .
CDR3 protein: CASSLDTTGNSPLHF
CDR3 DNA: TGTGCCAGCAGCTTAGATACAACGGGTAATTCACCCCTCCACTTT

V gene: TRBV29-1
J gene: TRBJ2-1
D gene: .
CDR3 protein: CSGIGTSDNEQFF
CDR3 DNA: TGCAGCGGGATCGGGACTTCGGACAATGAGCAGTTCTTC

V gene: TRBV5-1
J gene: TRBJ1-5
D gene: .
CDR3 protein: CASSPGLNSNQPQHF
CDR3 DNA: TGCGCCAGCAGTCCGGGGTTAAATAGCAATCAGCCCCAGCATTTT

V gene: TRBV6-1
J gene: TRBJ1-1
D gene: .
CDR3 protein: CASSETDRSRSFF
CDR3 DNA: TGTGCCAGCAGTGAAACAGACAGGTCCCGATCTTTCTTT

V gene: TRBV5-4
J gene: TRBJ2-1
D gene: TRBD2
CDR3 protein: CASSLGGLAGWNEQFF
CDR3 DNA: TGTGCCAGCAGCTTGGGAGGACTAGCGGGGTGGAATGAGCAGTTCTTC

V gene: TRBV27
J gene: TRBJ2-1
D gene: .
CDR3 protein: CASSPSSGEQFF
CDR3 DNA: TGTGCCAGCAGTCCCTCGTCGGGGGAGCAGTTCTTC

V gene: TRBV4-1
J gene: TRBJ2-2
D gene: TRBD1
CDR3 protein: CASSQEGGQGYTGELFF
CDR3 DNA: TGCGCCAGCAGCCAAGAGGGCGGACAGGGTTACACCGGGGAGCTGTTTTTT

V gene: TRBV5-4
J gene: TRBJ2-6
D gene: .
CDR3 protein: CASSLGLRGSGANVLTF
CDR3 DNA: TGTGCCAGCAGCCTGGGTCTAAGGGGCTCTGGGGCCAACGTCCTGACTTTC

V gene: TRBV27
J gene: TRBJ2-7
D gene: TRBD1
CDR3 protein: CASRGQGRYEQYF
CDR3 DNA: TGTGCCAGCAGAGGACAGGGTCGCTACGAGCAGTACTTC

V gene: TRBV5-1
J gene: TRBJ2-7
D gene: TRBD2
CDR3 protein: CASSSSGGPATQQYF
CDR3 DNA: TGCGCCAGCAGCAGCTCGGGAGGGCCCGCTACACAGCAGTACTTC

V gene: TRBV29-1
J gene: TRBJ2-7
D gene: .
CDR3 protein: CSVETQALGEQYF
CDR3 DNA: TGCAGCGTTGAGACACAGGCCTTGGGGGAGCAGTACTTC

V gene: TRBV7-2
J gene: TRBJ2-1
D gene: .
CDR3 protein: CASTSGLRFYNEQFF
CDR3 DNA: TGTGCCAGCACCTCGGGACTTAGATTCTACAATGAGCAGTTCTTC

V gene: TRBV7-3
J gene: TRBJ2-3
D gene: .
CDR3 protein: CASSLSGTSTDTQYF
CDR3 DNA: TGTGCCAGCAGCTTAAGCGGAACCTCCACAGATACGCAGTATTTT

V gene: TRBV6-5
J gene: TRBJ2-5
D gene: TRBD1
CDR3 protein: CASRNRGIGETQYF
CDR3 DNA: TGTGCCAGCAGGAACAGGGGAATAGGGGAGACCCAGTACTTC

V gene: TRBV2
J gene: TRBJ2-3
D gene: TRBD2
CDR3 protein: CASTRRTSGTDTQYF
CDR3 DNA: TGTGCCAGCACAAGGAGGACTAGCGGAACAGATACGCAGTATTTT

V gene: TRBV28
J gene: TRBJ2-7
D gene: TRBD1
CDR3 protein: CASSPRSGTGPYEQYF
CDR3 DNA: TGTGCCAGCAGTCCCCGATCCGGGACAGGGCCCTACGAGCAGTACTTC

V gene: TRBV7-9
J gene: TRBJ2-1
D gene: TRBD2
CDR3 protein: CASSLGLAFDEQFF
CDR3 DNA: TGTGCCAGCAGCTTAGGACTAGCGTTCGATGAGCAGTTCTTC

V gene: TRBV25-1
J gene: TRBJ2-1
D gene: .
CDR3 protein: CASSESTVPSYNEQFF
CDR3 DNA: TGTGCCAGCAGTGAATCGACAGTCCCTTCCTACAATGAGCAGTTCTTC

V gene: TRBV9
J gene: TRBJ1-3
D gene: .
CDR3 protein: CASSVFPGLTSSGNTIYF
CDR3 DNA: TGTGCCAGCAGCGTTTTCCCGGGACTAACTTCCTCTGGAAACACCATATATTTT

V gene: TRBV15
J gene: TRBJ2-2
D gene: .
CDR3 protein: CATSRDSEGTGELFF
CDR3 DNA: TGTGCCACCAGCAGAGATTCCGAGGGAACCGGGGAGCTGTTTTTT

V gene: TRBV27
J gene: TRBJ2-7
D gene: .
CDR3 protein: CASSPQSVLGGYEQYF
CDR3 DNA: TGTGCCAGCAGTCCGCAGAGCGTCCTGGGTGGATACGAGCAGTACTTC

V gene: TRBV9
J gene: TRBJ2-3
D gene: TRBD2
CDR3 protein: CASSLGGTYTDTQYF
CDR3 DNA: TGTGCCAGCAGCTTGGGGGGGACGTATACAGATACGCAGTATTTT

V gene: TRBV7-9
J gene: TRBJ1-1
D gene: .
CDR3 protein: CASSLERLNTEAFF
CDR3 DNA: TGTGCCAGCAGCTTAGAACGGTTGAACACTGAAGCTTTCTTT

V gene: TRBV4-1
J gene: TRBJ2-1
D gene: .
CDR3 protein: CASSQVFSPGVGASYNEQFF
CDR3 DNA: TGCGCCAGCAGCCAAGTATTCAGTCCCGGGGTGGGGGCCTCCTACAATGAGCAGTTCTTC

V gene: TRBV9
J gene: TRBJ2-1
D gene: TRBD2
CDR3 protein: CASSGGLAGITEQFF
CDR3 DNA: TGTGCCAGCAGCGGGGGACTAGCGGGAATCACTGAGCAGTTCTTC

V gene: TRBV6-5
J gene: TRBJ2-7
D gene: TRBD1
CDR3 protein: CASRTGQGVSYEQYF
CDR3 DNA: TGTGCCAGCAGGACCGGACAGGGGGTAAGCTACGAGCAGTACTTC

V gene: TRBV2
J gene: TRBJ1-2
D gene: .
CDR3 protein: CASRNGGGPPDIYTF
CDR3 DNA: TGTGCCAGCAGGAACGGGGGGGGACCTCCGGATATCTACACCTTC

V gene: TRBV27
J gene: TRBJ2-3
D gene: TRBD2
CDR3 protein: CASSSLRTSGRIVTDTQYF
CDR3 DNA: TGTGCCAGCAGTTCCCTTCGGACTAGCGGGAGAATTGTCACAGATACGCAGTATTTT

V gene: TRBV25-1
J gene: TRBJ2-2
D gene: .
CDR3 protein: CASSAPRFNTGELFF
CDR3 DNA: TGTGCCAGCAGTGCCCCACGGTTCAACACCGGGGAGCTGTTTTTT

V gene: TRBV19
J gene: TRBJ2-5
D gene: .
CDR3 protein: CASNGIGSPQETQYF
CDR3 DNA: TGTGCCAGTAACGGAATCGGGAGCCCACAAGAGACCCAGTACTTC

V gene: TRBV7-2
J gene: TRBJ2-1
D gene: .
CDR3 protein: CASSLNTPRYNEQFF
CDR3 DNA: TGTGCCAGCAGCTTAAATACGCCCAGATACAATGAGCAGTTCTTC

V gene: TRBV7-8
J gene: TRBJ2-7
D gene: TRBD1
CDR3 protein: CASSLSGSGGGGQYF
CDR3 DNA: TGTGCCAGCAGCTTATCGGGTTCAGGGGGCGGTGGGCAGTACTTC

V gene: TRBV5-4
J gene: TRBJ2-7
D gene: .
CDR3 protein: CASSLGLVGEQYF
CDR3 DNA: TGTGCCAGCAGCTTGGGACTAGTGGGGGAGCAGTACTTC

V gene: TRBV10-2
J gene: TRBJ1-2
D gene: TRBD1
CDR3 protein: CASSAPGQGLTGYTF
CDR3 DNA: TGCGCCAGCAGTGCTCCGGGACAGGGGCTTACTGGCTACACCTTC

V gene: TRBV11-2
J gene: TRBJ2-3
D gene: TRBD2
CDR3 protein: CASSTPLAGVSTDTQYF
CDR3 DNA: TGTGCCAGCAGCACCCCCCTAGCGGGAGTTAGCACAGATACGCAGTATTTT

V gene: TRBV20-1
J gene: TRBJ2-7
D gene: TRBD2
CDR3 protein: CSAAGTSGQYF
CDR3 DNA: TGCAGTGCTGCCGGGACTAGCGGGCAGTACTTC

V gene: TRBV7-9
J gene: TRBJ2-7
D gene: TRBD2
CDR3 protein: CASSGLTGLALLKQYF
CDR3 DNA: TGTGCCAGCAGCGGCTTAACGGGACTAGCCCTCCTAAAGCAGTACTTC

V gene: TRBV7-7
J gene: TRBJ2-2
D gene: .
CDR3 protein: CASSSGSAPGELFF
CDR3 DNA: TGTGCTAGCAGCTCAGGTTCTGCACCCGGGGAGCTGTTTTTT

V gene: TRBV9
J gene: TRBJ2-3
D gene: TRBD2
CDR3 protein: CASSVSSGRTDTQYF
CDR3 DNA: TGTGCCAGCAGCGTCTCTAGCGGCCGCACAGATACGCAGTATTTT

V gene: TRBV7-9
J gene: TRBJ2-1
D gene: TRBD1
CDR3 protein: CASSFAPILRGHEQFF
CDR3 DNA: TGTGCCAGCAGCTTTGCCCCTATCTTGAGGGGGCATGAGCAGTTCTTC

V gene: TRBV9
J gene: TRBJ2-5
D gene: TRBD2
CDR3 protein: CASSVAASGRSSQETQYF
CDR3 DNA: TGTGCCAGCAGCGTAGCCGCTAGCGGGAGATCTAGCCAAGAGACCCAGTACTTC